This paragraph reports one T cell receptor (beta chain). These data come from a study of regulatory T cells in long-lasting Graves disease. CDR3 length: 11 residues. CDR1 is MDHEN, CDR2 SYDVKM, per germline. Trimming left V 5 bases short and J 12 bases short, with 11 bases between. Relying on iRepertoire HTBI primers and Arm-PCR of CDR3 regions, the team built TCR beta libraries. In TCRdb, the multiplex PCR reads were re-called with MiXCR into one record per CDR3 protein. The sample holds 400,000 to 650,000 distinct CDR3 sequences, about 16% seen once. Time point noted: newly diagnosed GD, antithyroid drugs for less than 3 months. The TCR library was made from RNA that had been extracted from PBMCs in TRIzol. Separately, the same data were catalogued under a study of T cells in Graves' hyperthyroidism and ophthalmopathy.

This receptor was identified in a woman aged 35-65 years with Graves disease. The rearrangement links TRBV28 to TRBJ2-1; D call uncertain. Sample: peripheral blood mononuclear cells (PBMCs), taken at new diagnosis, from a patient treated with antithyroid drugs. The CDR3 loop reads CASSAVGGQFF. CDR3 DNA sequence: TGTGCCAGCAGTGCCGTAGGTGGGCAGTTCTTC.